The clone carrying this T cell receptor beta chain was detected only a few times. Its antigen is as yet unknown. This sample is part of a study of shared clonotypes between healthy human individuals. Study observations and caveats: Generation of non-shared clonotypes was less probable than generation of clonotypes shared by all four donors. Clonotype sharing among donors was expected to depend on sequencing depth.

In the authors' workflow: From ImmunoSEQ came sequences covering only the junction and carrying no quality scores, so filtering differed. The repertoire was sequenced with immunoSEQ multiplex PCR; TCRdb's copy has only in-frame clones and lacks some. V, J and clone size are taken as reported in that table, and D and trimming were inferred from the DNA itself. This table holds approximately 980,000 clones, 70% to 85% found once. The CDR3 extends over 14 amino acids. Germline CDR1 GTSNPN, CDR2 SVGIG (reference sequence). V was cut by 0 bases and J by 10 bases, with 13 bases left in between. The donors were adults (healthy and HIV-negative) with no recent acute infections or vaccinations.

This clonotype originated in a man younger than 35 in good health. The V gene is TRBV30, the J gene TRBJ1-6; tentative D call: TRBD1 (5 bases). The sample taken for sequencing was memory CD4+ T cells sorted from blood. Subset denoted: CD45RA-negative fraction. CDR3 nucleotides: TGTGCCTGGAGTGTACTCCGGGGGGGATCACCCCTCCACTTT. Translation: CAWSVLRGGSPLHF.